These 20 T cell receptor beta chains came from one sample sequenced in a study of blood T cells in healthy people across ages. The second PCR ran about 7 to 12 cycles with a sample-barcoded 5' primer and J-beta primers. MiXCR was run by TCRdb on the 5' RACE reads, yielding one entry per CDR3 protein. Of around 1,000,000 distinct CDR3 sequences listed, approximately 26% are singletons. This sample was shared with a second study, whose subject was T cells of mothers and their children.

Sample: blood. These receptor sequences come from a girl aged 2 to 9 in good health.

This clonotype was seen only a few times. The chain recombines TRBV2 with TRBJ2-5; 14 nucleotides agree with TRBD2. The J call is doubtful: the DNA matches TRBJ2-7 better. Germline assignment: CDR1 SNHLY and CDR2 FYNNEI. This CDR3 is built from 16 residues. CDR3 region: CASNQPGTSGRYEQYF. The CDR3 DNA reads as TGTGCCAGCAACCAACCAGGGACTAGCGGGAGATACGAGCAGTACTTC.

J is TRBJ2-1 and V is TRBV11-2, with 10 bases aligning to TRBD2. Per germline, CDR1 SGHAT and CDR2 FQNNGV. J lost 7 bases, V lost 6 bases, and 3 bases had no gene match. The CDR3 is 13 residues long. The CDR3 DNA reads as TGTGCCAGCAGGGGACTAGCGAGGAATGAGCAGTTCTTC. It translates to CASRGLARNEQFF.

The genes are TRBV6-5 and TRBJ1-2, with 10 nucleotides matching TRBD1. The junction had 1 base not matched to a gene; V was cut back by 2 bases and J by 1 base. Germline CDR1 reads MNHEY; CDR2 reads SVGAGI. The CDR3 contains 15 residues. The CDR3 DNA sequence: TGTGCCAGCAGTTACCGGGACAGGGGTAACTATGGCTACACCTTC. Protein product: CASSYRDRGNYGYTF.

The chain is built from TRBV15 and TRBJ1-5; tentatively, D is TRBD1 (5 bases). V lost 6 bases, J lost 1 base, and 13 bases lay in between. This CDR3 contains 15 residues. Germline CDR1 is LNHNV and CDR2 is YYDKDF (reference sequence). CDR3 sequence: CATSSGLSSNQPQHF. CDR3 in DNA: TGTGCCACCAGTTCAGGGCTCAGCAGCAATCAGCCCCAGCATTTT. The variable domain in full, completed from reference TRBV15 and TRBJ1-5, reads DAMVIQNPRYQVTQFGKPVTLSCSQTLNHNVMYWYQQKSSQAPKLLFHYYDKDFNNEADTPDNFQSRRPNTSFCFLDIRSPGLGDTAMYLCATSSGLSSNQPQHFGDGTRLSIL.

The CDR3 DNA sequence: TGTGCCAGCAGCCAACAAGTTACGGGTTACGAGCAGTACTTC. This gives the protein CASSQQVTGYEQYF. The rearrangement joins TRBV9 to TRBJ2-7; D unclear. Germline assignment: CDR1 SGDLS and CDR2 YYNGEE. V lost 4 bases to trimming and J lost 4 bases, with 15 bases between them. This CDR3 region has 14 residues.

Concerning this clonotype itself: A junction boundary mismatches the germline segment, possibly from a read error. This chain uses TRBV10-3 with TRBJ2-3; 9 bases are shared with TRBD2. Germline V gives CDR1 ENHRY, CDR2 SYGVKD. The CDR3 is 16 amino acids. Written as DNA, the CDR3 is TGTGCCATGAGTGAGGGATCTAGCGGGGCGACAGATACGCAGTATTTT. Its translation is CAMSEGSSGATDTQYF.

The chain links TRBV29-1 to TRBJ2-1; D not resolved. Germline assignment: CDR1 SQVTM and CDR2 ANQGSEA. V was trimmed by 2 bases and J by 8 bases, leaving 16 bases between them. The CDR3 runs to 14 residues. CDR3 bases: TGCAGCGTTGAACGACGGCTCGTTAGGGATGAGCAGTTCTTC. Translated, it gives CSVERRLVRDEQFF.

The V call is TRBV6-1, the J call TRBJ1-2; D possibly corresponds to TRBD1 (5 bases). The V gene's germline CDR1 is MNHNS and CDR2 SASEGT. The CDR3 is made up of 15 amino acids. Trimming shortened V by 5 bases and J by 8 bases, and 21 bases separated the two germline ends. CDR3 nucleotides: TGTGCCAGCAGTCCGGTCCGAGGGGTAGCGGAGGGCTACACCTTC. Translation gives CASSPVRGVAEGYTF.

To note about this clonotype: One end of the junction does not line up with germline, which may come from a read error. This sequence joins TRBV9 and TRBJ2-1, with 7 positions matching TRBD2. This CDR3 is built from 14 residues. The V gene's germline CDR1 is SGDLS and CDR2 YYNGEE. CDR3 DNA sequence: TGTGCCAGCAGCGTAGGGGGGGACTACAATGGGCAGTTCTTC. Translation gives CASSVGGDYNGQFF.

The chain combines TRBV19 with TRBJ2-7; D gene uncertain. This CDR3 is 13 amino acids long. Trimming removed 5 bases from V and 5 bases from J, with 13 bases in between. Germline assignment: CDR1 LNHDA and CDR2 SQIVND (reference sequence). CDR3 nucleotides: TGTGCCAGTAGTGTAAGACCCACTAACGAGCAGTACTTC. Protein: CASSVRPTNEQYF. The complete variable domain, with remaining parts taken from reference TRBV19 and TRBJ2-7, reads DGGITQSPKYLFRKEGQNVTLSCEQNLNHDAMYWYRQDPGQGLRLIYYSQIVNDFQKGDIAEGYSVSREKKESFPLTVTSAQKNPTAFYLCASSVRPTNEQYFGPGTRLTVT.

The chain combines TRBV2 with TRBJ2-1, with D hard to call. The germline CDR1 and CDR2 sequences are SNHLY and FYNNEI. Trimming removed 4 bases at V and 3 bases at J, with 13 bases between. This CDR3 has 15 amino acids. The CDR3 bases are TGTGCCAGCAGTGCTGAGTCGACCCTCTACAATGAGCAGTTCTTC. It encodes CASSAESTLYNEQFF.

There are a few counts of this clonotype. The chain's CDR3 is CSVEIWTSPKQEDETQYF. CDR3 coding DNA: TGCAGCGTTGAGATCTGGACTAGTCCTAAACAAGAAGACGAGACCCAGTACTTC. The V call is TRBV29-1, the J call TRBJ2-5, with TRBD2 identical over 7 bases. Germline-derived CDR1 and CDR2 are SQVTM and ANQGSEA. Trimming took 3 bases from V and 5 from J; bases not matched to a gene: 21. The CDR3 covers 18 residues.

The CDR3, as DNA: TGTGCCAGCACCACAACCGGACGGGGCTACGAGCAGTACTTC. This codes for CASTTTGRGYEQYF. This chain uses TRBV11-2 with TRBJ2-5; a possible D gene is TRBD2 (5 bases). The J call may be mistaken, given a closer DNA end match to TRBJ2-7. Germline V CDR1 and CDR2: SGHAT, FQNNGV. The CDR3 contains 14 residues.

In its sample, this clonotype was seen a few times. The gene calls are TRBV7-9 and TRBJ1-2; perhaps TRBD1 as D (5 bases). The length of the CDR3 is 14 residues. With 5 bases removed from V and 6 bases from J, the gap between germline ends came to 16 bases. Germline V gene lookup returns CDR1 SEHNR and CDR2 FQNEAQ (reference sequence). The CDR3 reads CASSPTDPRNGYTF. CDR3 DNA sequence: TGTGCCAGCAGCCCGACAGACCCAAGGAATGGCTACACCTTC.

CDR3 sequence: CASSVGDISGNTIYF. CDR3 nucleotides: TGTGCCAGCAGCGTAGGGGACATCTCTGGAAACACCATATATTTT. The V gene is TRBV9, the J gene TRBJ1-3; weak D call: TRBD1 (6 bases). Trimming took 0 bases from V and 0 from J, leaving 7 bases between them. Per the germline V gene, CDR1 is SGDLS and CDR2 is YYNGEE. The CDR3 runs to 15 residues.

This rearrangement joins TRBV6-2 or TRBV6-3 to TRBJ2-7; TRBD2 matches at 7 bases. V gave up 5 bases and J gave up 0 bases; unmatched junction bases: 7. The CDR3 is made up of 15 amino acids. CDR1 and CDR2 (germline): MNHEY, SVGEGT. CDR3 protein: CASSGRGRNSYEQYF. In DNA form, the CDR3 reads TGTGCCAGCAGTGGGAGGGGAAGGAACTCCTACGAGCAGTACTTC.

The rearrangement links TRBV29-1 to TRBJ2-1; no clear D. This CDR3 is 13 amino acids long. Germline V lookup: CDR1 SQVTM, CDR2 ANQGSEA. V gave up 6 bases and J gave up 5 bases, with 14 bases separating them. CDR3 coding DNA: TGCAGCGTCCTCAAACCACTAAACAATGAGCAGTTCTTC. Protein: CSVLKPLNNEQFF.

CDR3 region: CASSFYEDTQYF. Here the CDR3 DNA reads TGTGCCAGCAGTTTTTATGAAGATACGCAGTATTTT. The rearrangement joins TRBV12-3 or TRBV12-4 to TRBJ2-3; D is ambiguous. The CDR3 runs 12 residues. V gave up 3 bases and J gave up 5 bases, with 6 bases separating them.

The V gene is TRBV7-9, the J gene TRBJ2-1; 7 bases are a match to TRBD1. CDR3 length equals 17 residues. Germline V gives CDR1 SEHNR, CDR2 FQNEAQ (reference sequence). V dropped 5 bases and J dropped 7; count of bases not matched to a gene: 17. The CDR3 protein is CASSPKHGTAEGNEQFF. CDR3 DNA: TGTGCCAGCAGCCCAAAACATGGGACAGCCGAAGGTAATGAGCAGTTCTTC.

The chain links TRBV4-3 to TRBJ2-7; 7 nucleotides align to TRBD1. The CDR3 loop spans 15 amino acids. Germline CDR1 and CDR2: LGHNA and YSLEER. V lost 0 bases and J lost 4; bases outside the gene matches: 6. CDR3 residues: CASSQDRDSAYEQYF. CDR3 nucleotide sequence: TGCGCCAGCAGCCAAGATCGGGACAGCGCTTACGAGCAGTACTTC.